The T cell receptor (beta chain) under discussion was sequenced for a study of tumor-infiltrating lymphocytes in primary liver carcinoma. From germline, CDR1 is SGHDN and CDR2 FVKESK. The CDR3 is 14 residues long. Remarks on this clonotype: At one end the junction does not follow the germline gene, possibly because of a read error.

Total RNA and DNA came together from around 18-30 mg of bulk tissue without cell sorting. Total RNA (roughly 530 ng) served as template for TCR beta cDNA synthesis primed by a constant-region primer. Construction of TCR beta libraries relied on three successive nested multiplex PCR rounds employing slightly modified ARM-PCR. Investigators reported that the first two PCR rounds, at about 9 cycles each, used TRBV1-TRBV30 forward primers with a C-beta reverse primer. TCRdb re-analysed the multiplex PCR reads in MiXCR, keeping a single row per CDR3 protein. Of around 35,000 distinct CDR3 sequences in the sample, 75% were seen once.

The chain recombines TRBV14 with TRBJ2-4; no definite D call. This receptor was obtained from a man aged 40-50 years with primary liver carcinoma and hepatitis B virus infection. Specimen: tumor-adjacent normal liver tissue. CDR3 region: CASSQDPAKKIQYF. CDR3 nucleotides: TGCGCCAGCAGCCAAGACCCAGCCAAAAAGATTCAGTACTTC.